The 28 T cell receptor beta chains below all came from one sample that was sequenced in a study of T cells after yellow fever vaccination. TCRdb re-called the 5' RACE reads through MiXCR, storing one row per CDR3 protein. The sample shows about 170,000 distinct CDR3 sequences, 11% of them seen only once. Source: CD8+ T cells sorted from PBMCs, taken 15 days after the yellow fever booster vaccination. All receptors come from a man aged 18 to 35 who received the YFV17D yellow fever vaccine.

This clonotype was observed many times. The V gene is TRBV6-4, the J gene TRBJ2-3; TRBD2 is a possible D gene (6 bases). V was trimmed by 3 bases and J by 2 bases, leaving 9 bases between them. Germline loops: CDR1 MRHNA, CDR2 SNTAGT. The CDR3 consists of 14 residues. This chain's CDR3 is CASSDGGTTDTQYF. CDR3 bases: TGTGCCAGCAGTGATGGGGGGACCACAGATACGCAGTATTTT.

There are a few counts of this clonotype. The rearrangement joins TRBV11-1 to TRBJ2-7, with TRBD2 matching over 7 bases. In germline, CDR1 is SGHAT, CDR2 FQDESV (reference sequence). Losses at the gene ends were 8 bases for V and 4 bases for J; bases not matched to a gene: 11. CDR3 length equals 14 residues. The CDR3 nucleotides read TGTGCCAGCTCGGATAGTTTCGGGAGGTACGAGCAGTACGTC. Its translation: CASSDSFGRYEQYV.

The rearrangement uses TRBV7-9 and TRBJ2-2; D may be TRBD1 or TRBD2 (5 bases each). The CDR3 is made up of 15 amino acids. The V gene lost 5 bases and the J gene lost 4 bases, with 14 bases spanning the gap. The germline V gene has CDR1 SEHNR and CDR2 FQNEAQ (reference sequence). CDR3 in DNA: TGTGCCAGCAGCCCCTGGGCAGGGACCACCGGGGAGCTGTTTTTT. This sequence encodes CASSPWAGTTGELFF.

The CDR3 reads CASTLGVTSGGRSTDTQYF. The CDR3 DNA follows: TGTGCCAGCACCCTAGGGGTGACTAGCGGGGGGCGCAGCACAGATACGCAGTATTTT. The chain has TRBV3-1 and TRBJ2-3, with 13 bases identical to TRBD2. Germline-derived CDR1 and CDR2 are LGHDT and YNNKEL (reference sequence). The CDR3 is made up of 19 amino acids. The V and J ends lost 7 bases and 0 bases, in that order; junction bases with no gene match: 13.

The table lists this clonotype with a few counts. The chain employs TRBV4-3 and TRBJ1-1, with D hard to call. From germline, CDR1 is LGHNA and CDR2 YSLEER. The CDR3 consists of 15 residues. V gave up 1 base and J gave up 4 bases, with 13 bases separating them. CDR3 nucleotide sequence: TGCGCCAGCAGCCAAGTAACCTCGGCGAGCACTGAAGCTTTCTTT. It specifies CASSQVTSASTEAFF.

This chain connects TRBV7-9 to TRBJ2-7; no clear D gene. V was shortened by 5 bases and J by 3 bases, with 8 bases between the two germline ends. The germline CDR1 and CDR2 sequences are SEHNR and FQNEAQ (reference sequence). The CDR3 has 12 residues. The CDR3 DNA reads as TGTGCCAGCAGCCCGTACAACTACGAGCAGTACTTC. Its translation: CASSPYNYEQYF.

This clonotype was seen more than once but under ten times. The rearrangement links TRBV20-1 to TRBJ2-1, with D perhaps TRBD1 (5 bases). CDR1 is DFQATT, CDR2 SNEGSKA, per germline (reference sequence). Trimming took 3 bases from V and 8 from J, leaving 11 bases between them. The CDR3 contains 12 residues. The DNA for the CDR3 is TGCAGTGCTAGGGGGCCTGGGGATGAGCAGTTCTTC. Residues: CSARGPGDEQFF.

The V gene is TRBV6-5, the J gene TRBJ2-7; D unresolved. The germline V and J ends were trimmed by 2 bases and 1 base, with 6 bases remaining between them. Per germline, CDR1 MNHEY and CDR2 SVGAGI. There are 13 residues in the CDR3. The CDR3 sequence is CASSYRASYEQYF. The CDR3 DNA follows: TGTGCCAGCAGTTACAGGGCATCCTACGAGCAGTACTTC.

The CDR3 spells CASSFDGTEAFF. CDR3 in DNA: TGCGCCAGCAGCTTCGACGGGACTGAAGCTTTCTTT. J is TRBJ1-1 and V is TRBV5-1, with D unresolved. The V end lost 2 bases, the J end lost 5 bases, and 7 bases lay between the germline ends. Germline CDR1 reads SGHRS; CDR2 reads YFSETQ. The CDR3 extends over 12 amino acids.

This clonotype was counted between two and nine times. V and J are TRBV4-1 and TRBJ1-1; D is unclear. CDR3 size: 15 residues. Trimming left V 0 bases short and J 3 bases short, with 11 bases between. Germline V CDR1 and CDR2: MGHRA, YSYEKL. The chain's CDR3 is CASSQDQGSYTEAFF. As DNA, the CDR3 is TGCGCCAGCAGCCAAGATCAAGGGAGTTACACTGAAGCTTTCTTT.

V and J are TRBV5-1 and TRBJ2-4; D is unresolved. The CDR3 is 15 residues long. The germline CDR1 and CDR2 sequences are SGHRS and YFSETQ. V was shortened by 1 base and J by 12 bases, with 20 bases between the two germline ends. The CDR3 region is CASSLSNTLLQDQYF. CDR3 bases: TGCGCCAGCAGCTTGTCTAACACCCTTCTGCAGGATCAGTACTTC.

This clonotype showed up just a few times. The chain links TRBV4-2 to TRBJ2-2; possibly TRBD1 for D (6 bases). The CDR3 sequence is 14 residues long. Trimming removed 6 bases from V and 6 bases from J, with 14 bases in between. CDR1 LGHNA and CDR2 YNFKEQ come from the germline V gene. The CDR3 DNA reads TGTGCCAGCAGACGGATCCAGGGGCCCGGGGAGCTGTTTTTT. As protein: CASRRIQGPGELFF.

The CDR3 DNA follows: TGTGCCAGCAGTTTAACAACTGTGGGAGCTTTCTTT. Translation: CASSLTTVGAFF. The rearrangement uses TRBV12-3 or TRBV12-4 and TRBJ1-1; the D is unclear. Trimming removed 2 bases from V and 10 bases from J, with 11 bases in between. This CDR3 region has 12 residues.

The chain combines TRBV11-1 with TRBJ2-3, with TRBD2 identical over 7 bases. After removal of 6 bases from V and 7 bases from J, the junction contained 4 bases not matched to a gene. Germline V CDR1 and CDR2: SGHAT, FQDESV (reference sequence). The CDR3 length is 12 residues. CDR3 nucleotide sequence: TGTGCCAGCAGTCGACTAGCAAATACGCAGTATTTT. It yields the protein CASSRLANTQYF.

This clonotype appeared a single time. The chain uses TRBV7-6 and TRBJ2-1; no reliable D call. Germline CDR1 reads SGHVS; CDR2 reads FNYEAQ. CDR3 size: 14 residues. CDR3 protein: CAYRRSSSYNEQFF. In DNA form, the CDR3 reads TGTGCTTATAGACGTTCTAGTTCCTACAATGAGCAGTTCTTC.

The rearrangement joins TRBV7-2 to TRBJ1-1; D unresolved. There are 12 residues in the CDR3. V was clipped by 3 bases and J by 5 bases, with 7 bases between them. Germline-derived CDR1 and CDR2 are SGHTA and FQGNSA. CDR3: CASSLSLTEAFF. CDR3 DNA: TGTGCCAGCAGCTTGTCCCTGACTGAAGCTTTCTTT.

The V call is TRBV24-1, the J call TRBJ2-1; no firm D call. Gene TRBJ2-7 matches the end of the DNA better, so the J call may be wrong. CDR1 and CDR2 (germline): KGHDR, SFDVKD. The CDR3 has 13 amino acids. The CDR3 reads CATSGYETNEQYF. Here the CDR3 DNA reads TGTGCCACCAGTGGTTACGAGACAAATGAGCAGTACTTC.

Many counts were recorded for this clonotype. The gene calls are TRBV6-2 or TRBV6-3 and TRBJ2-3, with D perhaps matching TRBD1 (6 bases). CDR3 length: 17 residues. Germline loops: CDR1 MNHEY, CDR2 SVGEGT. Trimming shortened V by 5 bases and J by 2 bases, and 20 bases separated the two germline ends. CDR3 loop: CASSHLRNRDNTDTQYF. CDR3 sequence (DNA): TGTGCCAGCAGTCATCTCCGGAACCGGGACAACACAGATACGCAGTATTTT.

In this sample, this clonotype turned up a few times. The chain combines TRBV29-1 with TRBJ1-1, with D perhaps matching TRBD1 (6 bases). Trimming stripped 2 bases from V and 4 bases from J, with 14 bases between. Germline CDR1 reads SQVTM; CDR2 reads ANQGSEA. The CDR3 sequence is 14 residues long. The CDR3 DNA follows: TGCAGCGTTGAATGGGGCAGGGGAGGCACTGAAGCTTTCTTT. As protein: CSVEWGRGGTEAFF. Variable domain in full (rest from reference TRBV29-1 and TRBJ1-1): SAVISQKPSRDICQRGTSLTIQCQVDSQVTMMFWYRQQPGQSLTLIATANQGSEATYESGFVIDKFPISRPNLTFSTLTVSNMSPEDSSIYLCSVEWGRGGTEAFFGQGTRLTVV.

This clonotype was picked up a small number of times. The chain combines TRBV20-1 with TRBJ2-2; 8 nucleotides line up with TRBD2. After removal of 0 bases from V and 4 bases from J, the junction contained 7 bases not matched to a gene. The CDR3 consists of 16 residues. Germline-derived CDR1 and CDR2 are DFQATT and SNEGSKA (reference sequence). As DNA, the CDR3 is TGCAGTGCTAGAGACCTACTAGCGGCCGGCACCGGGGAGCTGTTTTTT. Translating gives CSARDLLAAGTGELFF.

The chain has TRBV7-2 and TRBJ2-3; 11 bases match TRBD2. With V trimmed by 5 bases and J by 2 bases, 6 bases remained unmatched. Looked up from germline, CDR1 is SGHTA and CDR2 is FQGNSA. This CDR3 is built from 16 residues. CDR3 sequence: CASSPRTSGYTDTQYF. The CDR3 DNA reads as TGTGCCAGCAGCCCGCGGACTAGCGGGTACACAGATACGCAGTATTTT.

This clonotype was recorded a few times. The chain couples TRBV27 to TRBJ1-6; 7 nucleotides line up with TRBD1. V shed 5 bases, J shed 8 bases, and the junction held 21 bases outside the gene matches. The CDR3 is 19 residues long. Germline V gene sequence: CDR1 MNHEY, CDR2 SMNVEV (reference sequence). CDR3 nucleotide sequence: TGTGCCAGCAGTCTAGAGGTGGGGACCCCGGGACAGCTTTATTCACCCCTCCACTTT. Its translation is CASSLEVGTPGQLYSPLHF.

V and J are TRBV9 and TRBJ2-7; D is possibly TRBD1 or TRBD2 (7 bases each). The CDR3 is made up of 16 amino acids. V lost 6 bases to trimming and J lost 7 bases, with 26 bases between them. Germline assignment: CDR1 SGDLS and CDR2 YYNGEE. CDR3 coding DNA: TGTGCCAGCACCAGGGGGGAGGGGAGACCCCGATTGGAGCAGTACGTC. Its translation: CASTRGEGRPRLEQYV.

This clonotype has just a few counts. A read error may account for a junction end that differs from germline. V and J are TRBV4-1 and TRBJ1-2, with TRBD1 matching 8 bases. The CDR3 has 16 residues. Germline V gives CDR1 MGHRA, CDR2 YSYEKL. CDR3 DNA: TGCGCCAGCAACCAAGGGGTCGCAGGGGGCCTCGATGGCTACACCTTC. Protein sequence: CASNQGVAGGLDGYTF.

In this sample, this clonotype turned up a few times. The chain combines TRBV7-9 with TRBJ2-5; D is uncertain. Germline V gene data show CDR1 as SEHNR and CDR2 as FQNEAQ (reference sequence). Trimming took 1 base from V and 1 from J, leaving 7 bases between them. CDR3 length: 14 amino acids. In nucleotides, the CDR3 is TGTGCCAGCAGCTTAGTAAGGGTCCAAGAGACCCAGTACTTC. This gives the protein CASSLVRVQETQYF. Full variable domain (rest looked up from reference TRBV7-9 and TRBJ2-5): DTGVSQNPRHKITKRGQNVTFRCDPISEHNRLYWYRQTLGQGPEFLTYFQNEAQLEKSRLLSDRFSAERPKGSFSTLEIQRTEQGDSAMYLCASSLVRVQETQYFGPGTRLLVL.

This clonotype was detected a few times. The chain couples TRBV28 to TRBJ2-7; D remains ambiguous. V lost 4 bases, J lost 4 bases, and 14 bases lay in between. The CDR3 is 14 amino acids. The germline gives CDR1 MDHEN, CDR2 SYDVKM. CDR3 sequence: CASSSGSGPYEQYV. CDR3 DNA sequence: TGTGCCAGCAGTTCAGGCTCAGGTCCATACGAGCAGTACGTC.

J is TRBJ1-2 and V is TRBV6-5; D unresolved. In germline, CDR1 is MNHEY, CDR2 SVGAGI. Trimming stripped 2 bases from V and 2 bases from J, with 12 bases between. This CDR3 is built from 15 residues. The CDR3 reads CASSYGQNPNYGYTF. In nucleotides, the CDR3 is TGTGCCAGCAGTTACGGCCAGAATCCCAACTATGGCTACACCTTC.

The chain combines TRBV19 with TRBJ2-3; maybe TRBD1 (5 bases). The CDR3 consists of 13 residues. CDR1 and CDR2 (germline): LNHDA, SQIVND (reference sequence). V was cut by 5 bases and J by 4 bases, with 10 bases left in between. DNA for the CDR3: TGTGCCAGTAGTTGGCAGGGCGCAGATACGCAGTATTTT. It codes for CASSWQGADTQYF.